This note documents a single T cell receptor (beta chain) sequence. Produced via immunoSEQ multiplex PCR; TCRdb's table is partial and in-frame only. The repertoire holds 45,000 to 55,000 clones, with around three quarters as singletons. The sort gate was single viable CD3+CD4+CD8-CD45RO+ cells for memory CD4+ T cells. These data are taken from a study of memory CD4+ T cells and cytomegalovirus serostatus. Trimming pared 8 bases from V and 1 base from J, leaving 6 bases between. This CDR3 has 12 amino acids. Germline CDR1 is MDHEN and CDR2 is SYDVKM. Sequenced sample: memory CD4+ T cells from blood. This receptor was identified in an adult in good health and CMV-seronegative. The V and J genes are TRBV28 and TRBJ1-5; possibly TRBD1 for D (5 bases). CDR3 sequence: CASGDSNQPQHF. The CDR3 DNA reads TGTGCCAGCGGGGACAGCAATCAGCCCCAGCATTTT.